The 23 T cell receptor beta chains listed next were all sequenced from one sample in a study of blood T cell repertoires in COVID-19. Clones were sequenced by immunoSEQ multiplex PCR, and TCRdb holds only the in-frame ones, with some missing. Found here are under 250,000 clones, 83% of them singletons; the top ten hold 4.5% to 5%. The sequencing sample was made of PBMCs or T cells enriched from blood (not recorded which). The receptor source for this set is a woman aged 45 to 65 who had been exposed to COVID-19.

The CDR3 region is CASSPRTVWGTEAFF. The CDR3 DNA follows: TGTGCCAGCAGCCCTAGGACAGTGTGGGGCACTGAAGCTTTCTTT. The chain is built from TRBV14 and TRBJ1-1; maybe TRBD1 (6 bases). The CDR3 length is 15 residues. CDR1 is SGHDN and CDR2 is FVKESK in the germline V gene. Trimming cost V 4 bases and J 4 bases, with 16 bases left between them. The complete variable domain, with remaining parts taken from reference TRBV14 and TRBJ1-1, reads EAGVTQFPSHSVIEKGQTVTLRCDPISGHDNLYWYRRVMGKEIKFLLHFVKESKQDESGMPNNRFLAERTGGTYSTLKVQPAELEDSGVYFCASSPRTVWGTEAFFGQGTRLTVV.

V gene TRBV6-6 combines with J gene TRBJ2-5, with 13 bases aligning to TRBD2. Germline values: CDR1 MNHNY, CDR2 SVGAGI (reference sequence). The trim removed 4 bases at V and 4 bases at J, leaving 3 bases unmatched. This CDR3 is 15 amino acids long. CDR3 bases: TGTGCCAGCAGTTCAACTAGCGGGGGGGGAGAGACCCAGTACTTC. It specifies CASSSTSGGGETQYF.

The CDR3: CASSLRTGNTGELFF. CDR3 sequence (DNA): TGTGCCAGCAGCCTGAGGACAGGGAACACCGGGGAGCTGTTTTTT. The J gene is TRBJ2-2, the V gene TRBV11-2; 7 nucleotides line up with TRBD1. Per germline, CDR1 SGHAT and CDR2 FQNNGV. CDR3 length: 15 amino acids. J lost 1 base, V lost 5 bases, and 4 bases had no gene match.

This clone occurred once. The chain uses TRBV18 and TRBJ1-3, with a weak D call TRBD1 (5 bases). The CDR3 sequence is 17 residues long. CDR1 is KGHSH, CDR2 LQKENI, per germline. Trimming cost V 4 bases and J 3 bases, with 19 bases left between them. The CDR3 sequence is CASSLRLTEINGNTIYF. In DNA, the CDR3 is TGTGCCAGCTCACTCCGCTTGACAGAGATTAATGGAAACACCATATATTTT. Filled out from reference TRBV18 and TRBJ1-3, the complete variable domain reads NAGVMQNPRHLVRRRGQEARLRCSPMKGHSHVYWYRQLPEEGLKFMVYLQKENIIDESGMPKERFSAEFPKEGPSILRIQQVVRGDSAAYFCASSLRLTEINGNTIYFGEGSWLTVV.

The J gene is TRBJ1-3, the V gene TRBV6-5; D unclear. The CDR3 runs to 14 residues. The V end was cut by 8 bases, the J end by 0 bases, with 11 bases between. Germline V CDR1 and CDR2: MNHEY, SVGAGI. This CDR3 reads CASSKESSGNTIYF. CDR3 nucleotide sequence: TGTGCCAGCTCAAAGGAGAGCTCTGGAAACACCATATATTTT.

In its sample, this clone was seen a few times. Within the sample, other DNA sequences also encode this same CDR3. The chain combines TRBV7-9 with TRBJ1-2, with TRBD1 as a possible D gene (5 bases). In germline, CDR1 is SEHNR, CDR2 FQNEAQ (reference sequence). Trimming took off 5 bases at V and 3 bases at J, with 13 bases between the two ends. CDR3 length equals 14 residues. This CDR3 is CASSPAGGDYGYTF. In DNA, the CDR3 is TGTGCCAGCAGCCCGGCGGGGGGGGACTATGGCTACACCTTC.

The gene calls are TRBV9 and TRBJ1-6; TRBD1 is a possible D gene (6 bases). Between the trimmed V and J ends, which lost 4 bases and 9 bases, there was a span of 14 bases. The CDR3 sequence is 14 residues long. Per germline, CDR1 SGDLS and CDR2 YYNGEE. The CDR3 DNA reads TGTGCCAGCAGCACCTCCGACAGGAGTTCACCCCTCCACTTT. Its translation is CASSTSDRSSPLHF. The full variable domain, in which reference TRBV9 and TRBJ1-6 provide the parts outside the CDR3, is DSGVTQTPKHLITATGQRVTLRCSPRSGDLSVYWYQQSLDQGLQFLIQYYNGEERAKGNILERFSAQQFPDLHSELNLSSLELGDSALYFCASSTSDRSSPLHFGNGTRLTVT.

The rearrangement links TRBV19 to TRBJ2-2, with D maybe TRBD2 (6 bases). V lost 5 bases and J lost 7, with 14 bases in between. The CDR3 has 14 residues. The V gene's germline CDR1 is LNHDA and CDR2 SQIVND (reference sequence). The CDR3 nucleotides are TGTGCCAGTAGTCGCGCCGGGGGAAACGGGGAGCTGTTTTTT. Its translation: CASSRAGGNGELFF. Filled out from reference TRBV19 and TRBJ2-2, the complete variable domain reads DGGITQSPKYLFRKEGQNVTLSCEQNLNHDAMYWYRQDPGQGLRLIYYSQIVNDFQKGDIAEGYSVSREKKESFPLTVTSAQKNPTAFYLCASSRAGGNGELFFGEGSRLTVL.

The chain couples TRBV20-1 to TRBJ2-5; 9 nucleotides line up with TRBD2. The CDR3 spans 15 residues. V lost 3 bases, J lost 5 bases, and 10 bases stayed unmatched. The germline CDR1 and CDR2 sequences are DFQATT and SNEGSKA (reference sequence). CDR3 sequence: CSASTGLAFWETQYF. DNA for the CDR3: TGCAGTGCTAGTACAGGACTAGCGTTTTGGGAGACCCAGTACTTC.

The chain links TRBV5-1 to TRBJ2-7; 7 bases line up with TRBD2. The CDR3 runs 11 residues. V lost 3 bases, J lost 12 bases, and 6 bases stayed unmatched. Germline V gene sequence: CDR1 SGHRS, CDR2 YFSETQ. The DNA for the CDR3 is TGCGCCAGCAGCTCGACTAGCCGGCTGTACTTC. Encoded protein: CASSSTSRLYF.

V is TRBV6-5 and J is TRBJ2-5, with 13 bases lining up with TRBD2. Trimming took 6 bases from V and 0 from J; bases not matched to a gene: 1. CDR1 MNHEY and CDR2 SVGAGI come from the germline V gene. The CDR3 extends over 15 amino acids. The CDR3 region has the DNA TGTGCCAGCAGGACTAGCGGGGGGTACCAAGAGACCCAGTACTTC. Amino acids: CASRTSGGYQETQYF.

The chain links TRBV11-2 to TRBJ2-3; D perhaps matches TRBD1 (6 bases). CDR1 and CDR2 (germline): SGHAT, FQNNGV. V was clipped by 5 bases and J by 5 bases, with 14 bases between them. CDR3 length equals 14 residues. The CDR3 DNA is TGTGCCAGCAGCCGACGTGAAGGGGGAGATACGCAGTATTTT. It yields the protein CASSRREGGDTQYF.

The gene calls are TRBV5-6 and TRBJ1-4; a weak D match, TRBD1 (5 bases). Per germline, CDR1 SGHDT and CDR2 YYEEEE. The V and J ends lost 1 base and 4 bases respectively, with 14 bases between them. The CDR3 is made up of 16 amino acids. CDR3 DNA: TGTGCCAGCAGCTTGAGGCGACAGCTCATTAATGAAAAACTGTTTTTT. Amino acids: CASSLRRQLINEKLFF.

V and J are TRBV12-3 or TRBV12-4 and TRBJ2-2; D is perhaps TRBD2 (6 bases). CDR3 length equals 13 residues. Deletions cut 2 bases from V and 6 bases from J, with 7 bases between. This CDR3 is CASSLTSPGELFF. The CDR3 region has the DNA TGTGCCAGCAGTTTAACTAGCCCCGGGGAGCTGTTTTTT.

The CDR3 DNA follows: TGTGCCAGCAGTGAATGGGCAGGGTACAATCAGCCCCAGCATTTT. Translated: CASSEWAGYNQPQHF. J is TRBJ1-5 and V is TRBV2; D may be TRBD1 (5 bases). In germline, CDR1 is SNHLY, CDR2 FYNNEI. V lost 2 bases and J 3 bases, leaving 11 bases between the germline ends. The CDR3 is 15 residues long.

The gene calls are TRBV11-3 and TRBJ1-2; possibly TRBD1 for D (5 bases). This CDR3 has 14 residues. The germline gives CDR1 SGHNT, CDR2 YENEEA. The ends were cut back, 8 bases at V and 8 bases at J, with 21 bases in the middle. CDR3 sequence: CASPHPNPREGYTF. The CDR3 DNA sequence: TGTGCCAGCCCTCACCCAAATCCCAGGGAAGGCTACACCTTC.

This rearrangement joins TRBV7-3 to TRBJ1-1, with TRBD1 as a possible D gene (6 bases). Germline loops: CDR1 SGHTA, CDR2 FQGTGA. Trimming stripped 1 base from V and 1 base from J, with 19 bases between. The CDR3 totals 18 residues. CDR3 DNA sequence: TGTGCCAGCAGCTTAAGATCGCCGGGGACACAGGCGAACACTGAAGCTTTCTTT. Its protein is CASSLRSPGTQANTEAFF.

CDR3 loop: CASSPLAGVQETQYF. CDR3 sequence (DNA): TGTGCCAGCAGCCCTCTAGCGGGGGTACAAGAGACCCAGTACTTC. The chain recombines TRBV11-2 with TRBJ2-5; 10 positions match TRBD2. V gave up 5 bases and J gave up 2 bases; unmatched junction bases: 5. The CDR3 contains 15 residues. Germline assignment: CDR1 SGHAT and CDR2 FQNNGV.

This clone was seen once. This sequence joins TRBV2 and TRBJ1-2; no reliable D call. This CDR3 has 12 amino acids. Germline V gene sequence: CDR1 SNHLY, CDR2 FYNNEI. Trimming took off 7 bases at V and 6 bases at J, with 12 bases between the two ends. CDR3 amino acids: CASNLWEDGYTF. The CDR3 DNA is TGTGCCAGCAATTTATGGGAGGATGGCTACACCTTC.

The chain employs TRBV5-4 and TRBJ2-5; D is undetermined. Germline CDR1 reads SGHNT; CDR2 reads YYREEE (reference sequence). The CDR3 is 15 amino acids. Trimming cost V 0 bases and J 7 bases, with 16 bases left between them. This CDR3 reads CASSLGLESPGTQYF. CDR3 bases: TGTGCCAGCAGCTTGGGTCTCGAGAGTCCCGGGACCCAGTACTTC.

The rearrangement uses TRBV6-2 or TRBV6-3 and TRBJ2-2, with 9 bases matching TRBD2. The CDR3 totals 18 residues. Germline V gives CDR1 MNHEY, CDR2 SVGEGT. J gave up 1 base and V 6 bases, and 12 bases lay outside the gene matches. The CDR3 here is CASSPGTRLAENTGELFF. CDR3 sequence (DNA): TGTGCCAGCAGCCCGGGGACCCGACTAGCGGAGAACACCGGGGAGCTGTTTTTT.

The chain uses TRBV5-1 and TRBJ2-7; a weak D match, TRBD1 (8 bases). The germline V and J ends were trimmed by 5 bases and 6 bases, with 12 bases remaining between them. The CDR3 totals 12 residues. Germline assignment: CDR1 SGHRS and CDR2 YFSETQ. The CDR3 loop is CASSNRGGEQYF. CDR3 sequence (DNA): TGCGCCAGCAGTAACAGGGGGGGCGAGCAGTACTTC.

This clone was observed once. V usage is TRBV7-2 and J usage is TRBJ1-5; 7 nucleotides match TRBD1. In germline, CDR1 is SGHTA, CDR2 FQGNSA. V was clipped by 4 bases and J by 6 bases; unmatched bases: 9. The CDR3 has 15 residues. CDR3 amino acids: CASSWKTGSGQPQHF. The DNA of the CDR3 is TGTGCCAGCAGCTGGAAGACAGGGAGTGGTCAGCCCCAGCATTTT.